Below, 20 T cell receptor beta chains from the same sample are listed, as sequenced in a study of regulatory T cells in long-lasting Graves disease. TCR beta libraries were built with iRepertoire HTBI primers and Arm-PCR of CDR3 regions. TCRdb re-derived calls from the multiplex PCR reads in MiXCR, one entry per CDR3 protein. Of 600,000 to 850,000 distinct CDR3 sequences detected, around 32% appear once; the ten largest clones hold roughly 40%. Time point given: persistent/refractory GD, antithyroid drugs over 5 years with positive TRAb. PBMCs were the source of the RNA used for TCR sequencing. Sequenced here: peripheral blood mononuclear cells (PBMCs), sampled when the disease was refractory, from a patient treated with antithyroid drugs. The receptor source for this set is a female donor with Graves disease.

This chain joins TRBV7-3 and TRBJ1-1, with D possibly being TRBD1 (5 bases). CDR3 length: 14 residues. V lost 4 bases to trimming and J lost 6 bases, with 15 bases between them. The germline CDR1 and CDR2 sequences are SGHTA and FQGTGA. CDR3 nucleotides: TGTGCCAGCAGCTCCCGGGGCGGGGAGTCTGAAGCTTTCTTT. Its translation is CASSSRGGESEAFF.

The chain is built from TRBV28 and TRBJ1-3; TRBD1 matches at 10 bases. Germline lookup yields CDR1 MDHEN and CDR2 SYDVKM. The V gene end was trimmed by 3 bases and the J gene end by 2 bases; junction bases not matched to a gene: 1. The CDR3 loop spans 15 amino acids. The CDR3 loop is CASSLGTGAGNTIYF. The DNA of the CDR3 is TGTGCCAGCAGTTTGGGGACAGGGGCTGGAAACACCATATATTTT.

A few counts support this clonotype. The V gene is TRBV18, the J gene TRBJ2-5; D not certain. The CDR3 has 13 amino acids. With 0 bases removed from V and 5 bases from J, the gap between germline ends came to 7 bases. Germline values: CDR1 KGHSH, CDR2 LQKENI. CDR3 loop: CASSPPFPETQYF. In DNA form, the CDR3 reads TGTGCCAGCTCACCACCGTTCCCGGAGACCCAGTACTTC.

There are a few counts of this clonotype. This chain links TRBV6-5 with TRBJ2-2; 10 bases fit TRBD2. Trimming cost V 4 bases and J 7 bases; bases outside gene matches: 3. The germline CDR1 and CDR2 sequences are MNHEY and SVGAGI. The CDR3 contains 14 residues. The CDR3 DNA reads TGTGCCAGCAGTTTCCGGACTAGCGGCGGGGAGCTGTTTTTT. This gives the protein CASSFRTSGGELFF.

This clonotype has more than one count but fewer than ten. The rearrangement joins TRBV15 to TRBJ1-3; D is perhaps TRBD1 (5 bases). With 3 bases removed from V and 8 bases from J, the gap between germline ends came to 14 bases. Germline-derived CDR1 and CDR2 are LNHNV and YYDKDF (reference sequence). The CDR3 is made up of 14 amino acids. The CDR3 DNA reads TGTGCCACCAGCAGCGGGACGGCTCCCGACACCATATATTTT. It specifies CATSSGTAPDTIYF.

In DNA form, the CDR3 reads TGCGCCACCAGACAGCAAGAGACCCAGTACTTC. Its translation: CATRQQETQYF. This sequence joins TRBV10-2 and TRBJ2-5; D possibly corresponds to TRBD1 (5 bases). This CDR3 is built from 11 residues. Germline V gene sequence: CDR1 WSHSY, CDR2 SAAADI. The V end was cut by 10 bases, the J end by 2 bases, with 8 bases between.

This clonotype came up a few times. This chain joins TRBV20-1 and TRBJ1-4, with 7 bases aligning to TRBD1. The V gene end was trimmed by 0 bases and the J gene end by 6 bases; junction bases not matched to a gene: 4. This CDR3 has 14 amino acids. Germline-derived CDR1 and CDR2 are DFQATT and SNEGSKA (reference sequence). CDR3 amino acids: CSARDVQGYEKLFF. CDR3 coding DNA: TGCAGTGCTAGAGATGTACAGGGGTATGAAAAACTGTTTTTT.

This clonotype was recorded at least ten times. The chain links TRBV11-3 to TRBJ2-2, with D possibly matching TRBD1 (5 bases). The CDR3 consists of 15 residues. The V gene's germline CDR1 is SGHNT and CDR2 YENEEA. V was cut by 5 bases and J by 5 bases, with 15 bases left in between. This chain's CDR3 is CASSRRQGSTGELFF. In nucleotides, the CDR3 is TGTGCCAGCAGCCGTCGGCAGGGTTCGACCGGGGAGCTGTTTTTT.

This chain uses TRBV18 with TRBJ2-7; TRBD1 matches 10 bases. The CDR3 has 15 amino acids. Germline V gene sequence: CDR1 KGHSH, CDR2 LQKENI. The V gene end was trimmed by 1 base and the J gene end by 4 bases; junction bases not matched to a gene: 4. DNA for the CDR3: TGTGCCAGCTCACCACGGCCGGGACAGGGGTACGAGCAGTACTTC. It yields the protein CASSPRPGQGYEQYF.

This clonotype was found a few times. The chain carries TRBV7-6 and TRBJ2-1, with 11 positions matching TRBD1. J lost 6 bases, V lost 4 bases, and 5 bases had no gene match. CDR1 and CDR2 from the germline V gene are SGHVS and FNYEAQ. The CDR3 runs to 15 residues. The CDR3, as DNA: TGTGCCAGCAGCTCACCGGGACAGGGGGTCAATGAGCAGTTCTTC. It specifies CASSSPGQGVNEQFF.

This clonotype was found many times. The chain couples TRBV6-1 to TRBJ1-1; perhaps TRBD1 as D (5 bases). This CDR3 region has 12 residues. V lost 7 bases, J lost 4 bases, and 10 bases lay in between. The V gene's germline CDR1 is MNHNS and CDR2 SASEGT. CDR3 DNA: TGTGCCAGCATGGGGGTGGGCACTGAAGCTTTCTTT. It is translated as CASMGVGTEAFF.

This clonotype has a count of ten or more. The chain uses TRBV6-5 and TRBJ1-1, with D maybe TRBD1 (5 bases). This CDR3 is built from 14 residues. Germline CDR1 is MNHEY and CDR2 is SVGAGI. The ends were cut back, 3 bases at V and 5 bases at J, with 13 bases in the middle. The CDR3 protein is CASSYSSGKTEAFF. The CDR3 region has the DNA TGTGCCAGCAGTTATTCATCAGGGAAGACTGAAGCTTTCTTT.

The chain employs TRBV7-3 and TRBJ2-5; tentatively, D is TRBD2 (5 bases). Trimming cost V 5 bases and J 4 bases, with 11 bases left between them. Germline CDR1 and CDR2: SGHTA and FQGTGA. The CDR3 totals 13 residues. CDR3 residues: CASSVGRGETQYF. In DNA, the CDR3 is TGTGCCAGCAGCGTAGGACGGGGAGAGACCCAGTACTTC. The variable domain in full, completed from reference TRBV7-3 and TRBJ2-5, reads GAGVSQTPSNKVTEKGKYVELRCDPISGHTALYWYRQSLGQGPEFLIYFQGTGAADDSGLPNDRFFAVRPEGSVSTLKIQRTERGDSAVYLCASSVGRGETQYFGPGTRLLVL.

This rearrangement joins TRBV20-1 to TRBJ1-2, with D possibly TRBD1 on 6 matching bases. There are 15 residues in the CDR3. Germline CDR1 is DFQATT and CDR2 is SNEGSKA (reference sequence). The ends were cut back, 3 bases at V and 4 bases at J, with 18 bases in the middle. The CDR3 nucleotides are TGCAGTGCTAGTTCGGGGGGGCGCGGTGTCTATGGCTACACCTTC. Amino acids: CSASSGGRGVYGYTF.

The chain joins TRBV15 to TRBJ1-5; weak D call: TRBD1 (6 bases). The CDR3 has 16 residues. Trimming stripped 4 bases from V and 0 bases from J, with 13 bases between. CDR1 is LNHNV and CDR2 is YYDKDF in the germline V gene (reference sequence). The CDR3 DNA is TGTGCCACCAGCACAAAGACAGGACGTAGCAATCAGCCCCAGCATTTT. Residues: CATSTKTGRSNQPQHF.

This clonotype was seen just once. This sequence joins TRBV7-3 and TRBJ2-7, with TRBD1 as a possible D gene (6 bases). Trimming took 5 bases from V and 7 from J, leaving 15 bases between them. CDR3 length equals 13 residues. Germline V gives CDR1 SGHTA, CDR2 FQGTGA. The CDR3 nucleotides are TGTGCCAGCAGCGCGACGACAGGTGGGGAGCAGTACTTC. Translated, it gives CASSATTGGEQYF.

The CDR3 reads CASSLVVIAVNEQFF. CDR3 bases: TGTGCCAGCAGCTTAGTGGTAATAGCGGTCAATGAGCAGTTCTTC. The V and J genes are TRBV11-2 and TRBJ2-1, with a weak D call TRBD2 (6 bases). The V gene lost 1 base and the J gene lost 6 bases, with 13 bases spanning the gap. Germline assignment: CDR1 SGHAT and CDR2 FQNNGV. CDR3 length equals 15 residues.

This clonotype was observed a handful of times. The rearrangement joins TRBV7-2 to TRBJ1-1; D is possibly TRBD1 (5 bases). The germline V gene encodes CDR1 SGHTA and CDR2 FQGNSA. This CDR3 region has 15 residues. The ends were cut back, 5 bases at V and 7 bases at J, with 20 bases in the middle. CDR3 region: CASSGGRGRDVEAFF. CDR3 coding DNA: TGTGCCAGCAGCGGAGGGCGGGGCAGAGATGTTGAAGCTTTCTTT.

J is TRBJ1-5 and V is TRBV5-1; no clear D gene. The germline V gene encodes CDR1 SGHRS and CDR2 YFSETQ. There are 16 residues in the CDR3. V lost 4 bases, J lost 2 bases, and 16 bases lay in between. CDR3 amino acids: CASSPWGDGGNQPQHF. CDR3 nucleotides: TGCGCCAGCAGCCCCTGGGGTGACGGTGGCAATCAGCCCCAGCATTTT.

This clonotype was observed many times. The chain has TRBV20-1 and TRBJ2-5, with no clear D. Trimming took off 1 base at V and 3 bases at J, with 9 bases between the two ends. This CDR3 spans 13 amino acids. Germline V gene sequence: CDR1 DFQATT, CDR2 SNEGSKA (reference sequence). For the CDR3, the DNA is TGCAGTGCTAGAGTGTGGAGCGAAGAGACCCAGTACTTC. Amino acids: CSARVWSEETQYF.